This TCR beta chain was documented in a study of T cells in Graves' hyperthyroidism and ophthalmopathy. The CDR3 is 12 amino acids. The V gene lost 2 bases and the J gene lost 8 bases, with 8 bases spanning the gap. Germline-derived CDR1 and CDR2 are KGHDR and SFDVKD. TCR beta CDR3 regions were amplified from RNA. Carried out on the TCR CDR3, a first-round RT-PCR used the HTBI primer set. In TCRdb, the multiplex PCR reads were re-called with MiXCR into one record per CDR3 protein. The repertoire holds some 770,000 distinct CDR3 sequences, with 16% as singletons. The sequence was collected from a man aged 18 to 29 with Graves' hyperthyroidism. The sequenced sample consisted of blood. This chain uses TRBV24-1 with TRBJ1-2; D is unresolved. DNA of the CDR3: TGTGCCACCAGTGATTCCTATGTCGGCTACACCTTC. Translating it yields CATSDSYVGYTF.